The source of this T cell receptor beta chain is a study of cytomegalovirus exposure and HLA in healthy donors. Study findings and constraints: HLA alleles were associated with fewer than 20,000 TCR beta sequences in a later analysis at 0.05 false discovery rate. The productive fraction for most TCR beta V segments was about 90% or about 30% in an earlier analysis. DRB1 showed the most TCR associations and HLA-C the fewest in a later analysis, as rates varied by HLA locus. As was reported, the HLA-A and HLA-B alleles of most subjects were accurately predicted from TCR beta sequences.

With regard to this clone: Antigen: not known.

PCR was performed using 60 Vbeta and 13 Jbeta primers. Assay: immunoSEQ multiplex PCR; the TCRdb copy retains only in-frame clones and omits some. Recorded for this sample: about 210,000 clones. Germline-derived CDR1 and CDR2 are SGHTA and FQGNSA. V gave up 1 base and J gave up 0 bases, with 8 bases separating them. This CDR3 has 15 residues. Sequencing was performed on PBMCs. The genes are TRBV7-2 and TRBJ2-3; D gene unclear. This TCR was sampled from a young woman in good health and CMV-seropositive. CDR3 in DNA: TGTGCCAGCAGCTTAGGGTACTTTAGCACAGATACGCAGTATTTT. Its protein product is CASSLGYFSTDTQYF. Together with reference TRBV7-2 and TRBJ2-3, the CDR3 gives the full variable domain: GAGVSQSPSNKVTEKGKDVELRCDPISGHTALYWYRQSLGQGLEFLIYFQGNSAPDKSGLPSDRFSAERTGGSVSTLTIQRTQQEDSAVYLCASSLGYFSTDTQYFGPGTRLTVL.